The source of this TCR beta chain is a study of blood T cell repertoires in COVID-19. Study information: Acute-phase and convalescent COVID-19 samples originated in the United States, Italy and Spain.

Authors' analysis steps: From reference gene primer amplification, estimates of nucleated cell counts were derived. Produced via immunoSEQ multiplex PCR; TCRdb's table is partial and in-frame only. That table furnishes V, J and clone size, whereas the DNA furnished D and trimming. The data hold about 520,000 clones, with over 75% observed a single time. Looked up from germline, CDR1 is MNHNY and CDR2 is SVGAGI (reference sequence). CDR3 length equals 14 residues. The ends were cut back, 8 bases at V and 5 bases at J, with 15 bases in the middle. This sequence originates from a human donor in a cohort sampled during active COVID-19. J is TRBJ1-4 and V is TRBV6-6, with D tentatively TRBD1 (5 bases). Sequencing was carried out using peripheral blood. The chain's CDR3 is CASRPAQANEKLFF. CDR3 nucleotides: TGTGCCAGCCGACCGGCACAGGCCAATGAAAAACTGTTTTTT.